This T cell receptor (beta chain) was sequenced for a study of blood T cell repertoires in COVID-19. Study-level background: COVID-19 samples from acute and convalescent phases originated in the United States, Italy and Spain. Sources were T cells, B-cell-depleted T cells, or PBMCs; the material itself was cDNA or gDNA.

With 4 bases removed from V and 6 bases from J, the gap between germline ends came to 10 bases. The CDR3 has 13 amino acids. The germline V gene encodes CDR1 SGHRS and CDR2 YFSETQ. Source study methods: Nucleated cell number was recorded as an estimate derived from reference gene primer amplification. Assay used: immunoSEQ multiplex PCR; TCRdb lists only in-frame clones, some missing. V and J calls and clone size are given by that table; D and trimming were obtained from the DNA. The data show more than 95,000 clones, roughly nine tenths seen once. The TCR was taken from a human donor in a cohort sampled during active COVID-19. Sequencing input: peripheral blood. The chain combines TRBV5-1 with TRBJ2-2; no firm D call. The CDR3 is CASSPTFAGELFF. CDR3 bases: TGCGCCAGCAGCCCGACATTTGCCGGGGAGCTGTTTTTT.